This TCR beta chain comes out of a study of neurological immune-mediated disorders. The cDNA came from 5'RACE with 10-nucleotide random UMIs. TCRdb passed the 5' RACE reads through MiXCR, listing each CDR3 protein once. There are around 46,000 distinct CDR3 sequences in the sample; under 2% occur only once, and around 2% lies in the top ten. This receptor was taken from a woman in her thirties or forties with multiple sclerosis. Sample: PBMCs.

Here the CDR3 reads CASSTVSNYGYTF. The CDR3 nucleotides are TGTGCCAGCAGTACGGTGTCTAACTATGGCTACACCTTC. This chain connects TRBV6-1 to TRBJ1-2; D is unresolved. In germline, CDR1 is MNHNS, CDR2 SASEGT. V was cut by 5 bases and J by 0 bases, with 7 bases left in between. This CDR3 contains 13 residues.